The sequence of this T cell receptor (beta chain) was determined in a study of blood T cell repertoires in COVID-19. Study details: Some COVID-19 samples were acute and others convalescent; all came from the United States, Italy and Spain. T cells, B-cell-depleted T cells, or PBMCs provided the cDNA or gDNA that served as material.

CDR1 and CDR2 from the germline V gene are SGHTS and YDEGEE. Trimming shortened V by 1 base and J by 1 base, and 9 bases separated the two germline ends. The CDR3 runs 14 residues. In the source study's methods: Quantification of nucleated cells was approximated via reference gene primer amplification. Method: immunoSEQ multiplex PCR; TCRdb's copy keeps in-frame clones and lacks some. That table supplies the V and J calls and clone size; D and trimming were determined from the DNA. Of about 45,000 clones listed, around 80% are singletons. The chain links TRBV5-8 to TRBJ2-7; a possible D gene is TRBD2 (5 bases). The receptor's source is a man older than 75 in a cohort sampled during active COVID-19. The sequenced sample consisted of peripheral blood. DNA of the CDR3: TGTGCCAGCAGCTTGCTTAGCGCATCCTACGAGCAGTACTTC. Its translation is CASSLLSASYEQYF.